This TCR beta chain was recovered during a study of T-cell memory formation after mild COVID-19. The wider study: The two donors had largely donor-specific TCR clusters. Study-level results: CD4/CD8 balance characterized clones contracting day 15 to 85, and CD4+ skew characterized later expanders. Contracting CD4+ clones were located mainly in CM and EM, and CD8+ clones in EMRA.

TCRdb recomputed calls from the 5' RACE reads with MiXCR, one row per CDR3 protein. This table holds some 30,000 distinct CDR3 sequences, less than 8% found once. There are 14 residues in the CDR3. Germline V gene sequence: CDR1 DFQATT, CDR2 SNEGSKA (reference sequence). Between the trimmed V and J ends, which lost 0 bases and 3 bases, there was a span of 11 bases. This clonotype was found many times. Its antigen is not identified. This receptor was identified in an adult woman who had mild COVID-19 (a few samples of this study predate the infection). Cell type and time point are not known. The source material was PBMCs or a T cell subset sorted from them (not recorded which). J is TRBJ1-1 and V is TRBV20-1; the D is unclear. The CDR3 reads CSARDLQIHTEAFF. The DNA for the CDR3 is TGCAGTGCTAGAGATCTCCAGATACACACTGAAGCTTTCTTT.